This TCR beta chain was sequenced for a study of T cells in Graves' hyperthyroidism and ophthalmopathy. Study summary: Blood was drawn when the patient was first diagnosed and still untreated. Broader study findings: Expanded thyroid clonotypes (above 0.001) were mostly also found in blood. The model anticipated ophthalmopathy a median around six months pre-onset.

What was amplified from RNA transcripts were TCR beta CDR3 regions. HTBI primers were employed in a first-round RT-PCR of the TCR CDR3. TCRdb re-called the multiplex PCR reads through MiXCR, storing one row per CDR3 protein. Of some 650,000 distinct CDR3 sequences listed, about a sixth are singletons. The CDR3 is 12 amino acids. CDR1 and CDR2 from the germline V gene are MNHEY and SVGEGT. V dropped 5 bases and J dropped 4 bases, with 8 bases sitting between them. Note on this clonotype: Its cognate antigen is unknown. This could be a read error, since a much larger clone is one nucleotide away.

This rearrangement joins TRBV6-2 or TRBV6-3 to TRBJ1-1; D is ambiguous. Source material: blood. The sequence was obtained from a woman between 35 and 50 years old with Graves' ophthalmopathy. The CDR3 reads CASSGFTTEAFF. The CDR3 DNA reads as TGTGCCAGCAGTGGATTTACCACTGAAGCTTTCTTT.